One sample yielded the 10 T cell receptor beta chains listed below, sequenced in a study of blood T cells in healthy people across ages. Primed by a sample-barcoded 5' primer and a J-beta primer mix, a second PCR proceeded for 7 to 11 cycles. TCRdb called the 5' RACE reads again in MiXCR, with one record for every CDR3 protein. This table holds 870,000 or so distinct CDR3 sequences, under 30% found once. The sequenced material came from blood. These receptors were taken from a woman over 75 in good health.

V gene TRBV12-3 or TRBV12-4 combines with J gene TRBJ1-1; D is ambiguous. V was pared by 6 bases and J by 9 bases, with 17 bases between. The CDR3 has 13 amino acids. The CDR3 protein is CASSQARDGKAFF. The CDR3 bases are TGTGCCAGCAGCCAAGCACGAGACGGCAAAGCTTTCTTT.

This clonotype was observed a few times. The rearrangement joins TRBV29-1 to TRBJ1-1; D gene ambiguous. This CDR3 spans 13 amino acids. Germline V gene lookup returns CDR1 SQVTM and CDR2 ANQGSEA. V was trimmed by 4 bases and J by 0 bases, leaving 9 bases between them. The CDR3 DNA reads as TGCAGCGTTGTATCCGTCGTGAACACTGAAGCTTTCTTT. As protein: CSVVSVVNTEAFF.

The chain recombines TRBV15 with TRBJ1-5; the D gene is possibly TRBD1 (5 bases). V was shortened by 4 bases and J by 4 bases, with 11 bases between the two germline ends. This CDR3 comprises 14 residues. Per germline, CDR1 LNHNV and CDR2 YYDKDF (reference sequence). CDR3 sequence (DNA): TGTGCCACCAGCATTGGGGCACAGAATCAGCCCCAGCATTTT. It specifies CATSIGAQNQPQHF.

For the CDR3, the DNA is TGTGCCAGCAGTTCGACTAGCGGGGGGGCCCGGAATGAGCAGTTCTTC. It is translated as CASSSTSGGARNEQFF. The chain couples TRBV28 to TRBJ2-1; 14 bases fit TRBD2. Germline V lookup: CDR1 MDHEN, CDR2 SYDVKM. After removal of 4 bases from V and 7 bases from J, the junction contained 6 bases not matched to a gene. The CDR3 is made up of 16 amino acids.

This clonotype was recorded many times. The rearrangement uses TRBV20-1 and TRBJ2-7; D may be TRBD2 (6 bases). The germline gives CDR1 DFQATT, CDR2 SNEGSKA (reference sequence). V gave up 3 bases and J gave up 7 bases, with 16 bases separating them. This CDR3 region has 13 residues. The CDR3 loop reads CSASVSTAGEQYF. The CDR3 DNA reads TGCAGTGCTAGTGTGTCCACGGCGGGGGAGCAGTACTTC.

Concerning this clonotype itself: With a much larger clone just one base away, this may be a read error. This sequence joins TRBV3-1 and TRBJ2-5; D not resolved. This CDR3 region has 12 residues. Germline CDR1 is LGHDT and CDR2 is YNNKEL (reference sequence). CDR3 sequence (DNA): TGTTCCAGCAGCCAGGCCCTTCTGACCCAGTACTTC. It is translated as CSSSQALLTQYF.

The table lists this clonotype with a few counts. As DNA, the CDR3 is TGTGCCAGCATGAATGGGGGCAGCGCCTATAATTCACCCCTCCACTTT. Encoded protein: CASMNGGSAYNSPLHF. The V and J genes are TRBV7-9 and TRBJ1-6; maybe TRBD1 (6 bases). The CDR3 has 16 amino acids. In germline, CDR1 is SEHNR, CDR2 FQNEAQ (reference sequence). Trimming removed 7 bases at V and 2 bases at J, with 15 bases between. Looking up the rest from reference TRBV7-9 and TRBJ1-6 gives the full variable domain: DTGVSQNPRHKITKRGQNVTFRCDPISEHNRLYWYRQTLGQGPEFLTYFQNEAQLEKSRLLSDRFSAERPKGSFSTLEIQRTEQGDSAMYLCASMNGGSAYNSPLHFGNGTRLTVT.

This clonotype was counted a few times. The chain employs TRBV7-9 and TRBJ1-1; 7 bases align to TRBD1. The V and J ends lost 5 bases and 8 bases, in that order; junction bases with no gene match: 8. This CDR3 is built from 13 residues. The V gene's germline CDR1 is SEHNR and CDR2 FQNEAQ (reference sequence). CDR3 bases: TGTGCCAGCAGCCCCCGACAGGGCCTCGAAGCTTTCTTT. It specifies CASSPRQGLEAFF. The variable domain in full, with the rest retrieved from reference TRBV7-9 and TRBJ1-1, is DTGVSQNPRHKITKRGQNVTFRCDPISEHNRLYWYRQTLGQGPEFLTYFQNEAQLEKSRLLSDRFSAERPKGSFSTLEIQRTEQGDSAMYLCASSPRQGLEAFFGQGTRLTVV.

This clonotype was picked up a small number of times. The gene calls are TRBV6-2 or TRBV6-3 and TRBJ2-6; D is perhaps TRBD2 (6 bases). Per the germline V gene, CDR1 is MNHEY and CDR2 is SVGEGT. The CDR3 is 14 residues long. V was pared by 8 bases and J by 0 bases, with 8 bases between. CDR3 loop: CASGGSSGANVLTF. The DNA for the CDR3 is TGTGCCAGCGGGGGGAGCTCTGGGGCCAACGTCCTGACTTTC.

The sample holds many counts of this clonotype. This rearrangement joins TRBV28 to TRBJ1-2; 12 bases fit TRBD1. The ends lost 5 bases at V and 4 bases at J; junction bases unmatched: 8. Germline values: CDR1 MDHEN, CDR2 SYDVKM. The CDR3 consists of 16 residues. The CDR3 region is CASSQAGTGGVYGYTF. CDR3 DNA sequence: TGTGCCAGCAGTCAGGCCGGGACAGGGGGCGTCTATGGCTACACCTTC.